This TCR beta chain is from a study of tumor-infiltrating lymphocytes in oesophageal squamous cell carcinoma. One entry per CDR3 protein, called by TCRdb with MiXCR from the PCR reads. The table records roughly 18,000 distinct CDR3 sequences, 35% to 45% of them present only once. This CDR3 is 14 amino acids long. Germline V gene sequence: CDR1 SGHTA, CDR2 FQGNSA. V was pared by 1 base and J by 12 bases, with 17 bases between. In its sample, this clonotype was seen a few times. The V gene is TRBV7-2, the J gene TRBJ2-3; TRBD1 might be the D (6 bases). Sequencing used esophageal tumor tissue. The sequence was obtained from a male donor with esophageal squamous cell carcinoma. The CDR3 protein is CASSLGDNYLPQYF. CDR3 nucleotides: TGTGCCAGCAGCTTAGGGGACAACTACCTCCCCCAGTATTTT.